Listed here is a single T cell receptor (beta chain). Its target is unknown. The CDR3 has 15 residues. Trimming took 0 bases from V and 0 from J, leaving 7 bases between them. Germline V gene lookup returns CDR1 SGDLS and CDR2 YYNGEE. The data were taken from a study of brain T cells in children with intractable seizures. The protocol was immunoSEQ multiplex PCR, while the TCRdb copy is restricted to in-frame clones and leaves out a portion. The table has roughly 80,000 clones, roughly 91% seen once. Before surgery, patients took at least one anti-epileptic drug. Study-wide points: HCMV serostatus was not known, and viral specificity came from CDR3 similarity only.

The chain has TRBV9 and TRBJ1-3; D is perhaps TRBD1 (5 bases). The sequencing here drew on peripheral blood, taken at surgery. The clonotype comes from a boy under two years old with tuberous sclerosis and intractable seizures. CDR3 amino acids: CASSVGGTSGNTIYF. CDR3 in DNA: TGTGCCAGCAGCGTAGGGGGGACCTCTGGAAACACCATATATTTT.